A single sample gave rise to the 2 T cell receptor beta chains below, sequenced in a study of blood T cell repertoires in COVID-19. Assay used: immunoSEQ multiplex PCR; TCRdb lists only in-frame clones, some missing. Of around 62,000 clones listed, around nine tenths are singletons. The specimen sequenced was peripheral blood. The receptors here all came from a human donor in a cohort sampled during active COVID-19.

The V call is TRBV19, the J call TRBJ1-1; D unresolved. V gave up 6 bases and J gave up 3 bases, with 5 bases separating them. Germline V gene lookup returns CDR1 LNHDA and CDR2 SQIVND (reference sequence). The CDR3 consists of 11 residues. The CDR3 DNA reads TGTGCCAGTAGCGTTTACACTGAAGCTTTCTTT. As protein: CASSVYTEAFF.

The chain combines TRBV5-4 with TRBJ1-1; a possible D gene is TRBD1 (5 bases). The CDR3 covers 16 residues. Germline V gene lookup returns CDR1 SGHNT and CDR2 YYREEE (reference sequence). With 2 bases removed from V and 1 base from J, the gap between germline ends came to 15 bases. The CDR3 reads CASSFRQILSNTEAFF. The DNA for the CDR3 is TGTGCCAGCAGCTTCCGACAGATCTTATCGAACACTGAAGCTTTCTTT.